The 20 T cell receptor beta chains listed next were all sequenced from one sample in a study of siplizumab effects on memory and regulatory T cells (dated by TCRdb to the late 2010s). Receptor amplification or capture employed the immunoSEQ multiplex PCR assay. The immuneACCESS repertoire file appears here via TCRdb, limited to in-frame rearrangements. These files lack a portion of the clones; in checked studies, under half of the deficit traces to unresolved V genes, and the cause of the others is not known. Here the sample has approximately 56,000 clones; approximately 97% occur a single time. Jointly, the top ten make up 0.9% to 1.2% of the sample. The sequencing input was naive CD8+ T cells sorted from blood. Interpreted using the paper, the cell subset or site label stands for: unstimulated naive T cells. These receptors all come from a human donor in good health.

The chain couples TRBV6-5 to TRBJ1-2; 7 nucleotides align to TRBD1. Germline V gene sequence: CDR1 MNHEY, CDR2 SVGAGI. After removal of 2 bases from V and 3 bases from J, the junction contained 3 bases not matched to a gene. The CDR3 is 14 residues long. The CDR3 protein is CASSYAGTDYGYTF. CDR3 coding DNA: TGTGCCAGCAGTTACGCCGGGACAGACTATGGCTACACCTTC.

The chain is built from TRBV2 and TRBJ1-4; D gene uncertain. V lost 7 bases to trimming and J lost 8 bases, with 14 bases between them. There are 13 residues in the CDR3. Germline loops: CDR1 SNHLY, CDR2 FYNNEI. The CDR3 bases are TGTGCCAGCAAAAAAGTCCAGCAAGAAAAACTGTTTTTT. Its protein is CASKKVQQEKLFF.

The chain employs TRBV28 and TRBJ2-7; possibly TRBD1 for D (5 bases). This CDR3 has 12 residues. V was clipped by 3 bases and J by 6 bases, with 9 bases between them. Germline lookup yields CDR1 MDHEN and CDR2 SYDVKM. The CDR3 bases are TGTGCCAGCAGTTTCAGGGTTAGCGAGCAGTACTTC. Amino acids: CASSFRVSEQYF.

This chain uses TRBV29-1 with TRBJ2-5, with 9 positions matching TRBD1. V was pared by 7 bases and J by 5 bases, with 14 bases of the junction left unmatched. Germline CDR1 and CDR2: SQVTM and ANQGSEA. The CDR3 runs 15 residues. CDR3 DNA: TGCAGCGCCCCGTCTGGGACAGGGAATTGGGAGACCCAGTACTTC. It codes for CSAPSGTGNWETQYF.

The rearrangement uses TRBV7-8 and TRBJ2-1; 10 bases are a match to TRBD2. The CDR3 sequence is 17 residues long. From germline, CDR1 is SGHVS and CDR2 FQNEAQ. Trimming removed 0 bases from V and 1 base from J; junction bases left unmatched: 3. Here the CDR3 reads CASSLAEGLASYNEQFF. Here the CDR3 DNA reads TGTGCCAGCAGCTTAGCGGAGGGACTAGCGTCCTACAATGAGCAGTTCTTC.

The chain recombines TRBV6-1 with TRBJ2-7, with TRBD2 identical over 10 bases. Trimming cost V 1 base and J 0 bases; bases outside gene matches: 0. Germline CDR1 MNHNS, CDR2 SASEGT. The CDR3 consists of 15 residues. The CDR3, as DNA: TGTGCCAGCAGTGAAGGGACTAGCGGCTCCTACGAGCAGTACTTC. Its protein product is CASSEGTSGSYEQYF.

V usage is TRBV19 and J usage is TRBJ2-2, with D possibly matching TRBD1 (5 bases). There are 13 residues in the CDR3. Trimming left V 7 bases short and J 3 bases short, with 9 bases between. From germline, CDR1 is LNHDA and CDR2 SQIVND (reference sequence). CDR3 nucleotide sequence: TGTGCCAGTACCCAGGGATACACCGGGGAGCTGTTTTTT. This codes for CASTQGYTGELFF.

The V gene is TRBV5-4, the J gene TRBJ2-5; TRBD1 matches at 9 bases. The DNA end favors TRBJ2-7, so the J call may be wrong. Germline lookup yields CDR1 SGHNT and CDR2 YYREEE (reference sequence). The CDR3 extends over 15 amino acids. CDR3 amino acids: CASSLGTGDAYEQYF. The CDR3 bases are TGTGCCAGCAGCTTGGGGACAGGGGACGCCTACGAGCAGTACTTC.

This chain links TRBV6-1 with TRBJ2-2, with no clear D. The CDR3 length is 13 residues. Per germline, CDR1 MNHNS and CDR2 SASEGT. Trimming removed 2 bases from V and 4 bases from J, with 5 bases in between. CDR3: CASSETGTGELFF. CDR3 DNA: TGTGCCAGCAGTGAAACGGGCACCGGGGAGCTGTTTTTT.

The V and J genes are TRBV5-4 and TRBJ2-2; 8 bases align to TRBD1. From germline, CDR1 is SGHNT and CDR2 YYREEE (reference sequence). V lost 0 bases to trimming and J lost 8 bases; unmatched junction nucleotides: 9. The CDR3 covers 16 residues. The CDR3 bases are TGTGCCAGCAGCTTGGACCGGGACAGGATGGTGGGGGAGCTGTTTTTT. Translated: CASSLDRDRMVGELFF.

The V and J genes are TRBV4-1 and TRBJ1-1; D is uncertain. From germline, CDR1 is MGHRA and CDR2 YSYEKL. V gave up 2 bases and J gave up 2 bases, with 6 bases separating them. The CDR3 is 13 amino acids. The CDR3 DNA reads as TGCGCCAGCAGCCAAACCGATAACACTGAAGCTTTCTTT. Its protein is CASSQTDNTEAFF.

This chain joins TRBV28 and TRBJ1-5, with D perhaps TRBD1 (5 bases). The CDR3 is made up of 14 amino acids. Looked up from germline, CDR1 is MDHEN and CDR2 is SYDVKM. Trimming cost V 5 bases and J 4 bases, with 12 bases left between them. The CDR3 nucleotides read TGTGCCAGCAGTCCGGGGACTGAGAATCAGCCCCAGCATTTT. Protein product: CASSPGTENQPQHF.

This chain connects TRBV9 to TRBJ1-1; weak D call: TRBD1 (5 bases). CDR3 length equals 16 residues. V dropped 0 bases and J dropped 1 base, with 13 bases sitting between them. Germline V gives CDR1 SGDLS, CDR2 YYNGEE. CDR3 region: CASSVVYPTENTEAFF. Here the CDR3 DNA reads TGTGCCAGCAGCGTAGTATACCCGACAGAGAACACTGAAGCTTTCTTT.

The chain uses TRBV4-1 and TRBJ2-1; 11 positions agree with TRBD2. Trimming took 4 bases from V and 7 from J; bases not matched to a gene: 6. This CDR3 is built from 15 residues. Germline V lookup: CDR1 MGHRA, CDR2 YSYEKL. CDR3 nucleotides: TGCGCCAGCAGCCTTCTTAGCGGGAGGGCGAATGAGCAGTTCTTC. Its protein product is CASSLLSGRANEQFF.

The chain carries TRBV9 and TRBJ1-1; 7 bases map to TRBD1. The V and J ends lost 0 bases and 4 bases, in that order; junction bases with no gene match: 3. The CDR3 is 14 residues long. The germline V gene has CDR1 SGDLS and CDR2 YYNGEE. CDR3 sequence: CASSVEGAGTEAFF. CDR3 DNA: TGTGCCAGCAGCGTAGAGGGGGCGGGCACTGAAGCTTTCTTT.

CDR3 in amino acids: CASTPTGKAYEQYF. In DNA form, the CDR3 reads TGTGCCAGCACTCCTACCGGGAAGGCCTACGAGCAGTACTTC. The chain employs TRBV7-2 and TRBJ2-7, with a weak D call TRBD2 (5 bases). Trimming stripped 7 bases from V and 2 bases from J, with 15 bases between. The CDR3 extends over 14 amino acids. CDR1 SGHTA and CDR2 FQGNSA come from the germline V gene.

This chain connects TRBV6-6 to TRBJ2-1; D tentatively reads TRBD1 or TRBD2 (5 bases each). The CDR3 is 14 residues long. The germline V gene has CDR1 MNHNY and CDR2 SVGAGI (reference sequence). V was shortened by 8 bases and J by 2 bases, with 13 bases between the two germline ends. The CDR3 region is CASRKMGAYNEQFF. As DNA, the CDR3 is TGTGCCAGCCGGAAGATGGGGGCCTACAATGAGCAGTTCTTC.

This sequence joins TRBV4-3 and TRBJ2-3; a weak D match, TRBD2 (6 bases). The CDR3 covers 16 residues. The germline V gene has CDR1 LGHNA and CDR2 YSLEER. Trimming removed 0 bases from V and 0 bases from J, with 10 bases in between. CDR3 sequence (DNA): TGCGCCAGCAGCCAAGATAGCGGCGGGAGCACAGATACGCAGTATTTT. The encoded protein is CASSQDSGGSTDTQYF.

This clone has a single count. The chain couples TRBV10-3 to TRBJ2-1, with 7 bases fitting TRBD2. The V and J ends lost 5 bases and 2 bases, in that order; junction bases with no gene match: 3. The CDR3 sequence is 14 residues long. Germline lookup yields CDR1 ENHRY and CDR2 SYGVKD. In DNA form, the CDR3 reads TGTGCCATCAGTCCAAGCGGGACCTACAATGAGCAGTTCTTC. Translation gives CAISPSGTYNEQFF.

The chain joins TRBV19 to TRBJ1-2; 8 bases line up with TRBD1. Germline trimming cut 7 bases from V and 6 bases from J; bases unmatched to any gene: 7. The CDR3 is 13 residues long. Germline V gene data show CDR1 as LNHDA and CDR2 as SQIVND (reference sequence). Here the CDR3 reads CASTTDRVNGYTF. In nucleotides, the CDR3 is TGTGCCAGTACCACGGACAGGGTTAATGGCTACACCTTC.